Listed below are T cell receptor beta chains from one sample, sequenced in a study of long-term antiretroviral therapy in people with HIV. Assay used: immunoSEQ multiplex PCR; TCRdb lists only in-frame clones, some missing. The table includes 38,000 or so clones, about 95% detected once. The source was unsorted PBMCs, collected roughly 9.4 years after starting antiretroviral therapy. The receptors here all came from a man under 40 with HIV. Both conserved end residues are part of each CDR3. A D gene is named only where the DNA matches it firmly. Where a row states a size, it is once, few, many or the class of an expanded clone; other rows omit it.

TRBJ1-2	TRBV11-2	once	NA	CASSLDYGYTF	TGTGCCAGCAGCTTAGACTATGGCTACACCTTC
TRBJ1-5	TRBV10-3	NA	NA	CAISEGSADQPQHF	TGTGCCATCAGTGAGGGCTCGGCCGATCAGCCCCAGCATTTT
TRBJ1-5	TRBV19	NA	TRBD1	CASSVPGGELDQPQHF	TGTGCCAGTAGTGTCCCAGGGGGCGAGCTAGATCAGCCCCAGCATTTT
TRBJ2-2	TRBV11-3	NA	NA	CASSLDQGIGELFF	TGTGCCAGCAGCTTGGACCAGGGGATCGGGGAGCTGTTTTTT
TRBJ2-3	TRBV9	NA	TRBD2	CASSVVLAGGPTDTQYF	TGTGCCAGCAGCGTAGTACTAGCGGGGGGCCCAACAGATACGCAGTATTTT
TRBJ2-7	TRBV11-2	NA	TRBD1	CASSAQGGPYEQYF	TGTGCCAGCAGCGCACAGGGGGGACCCTACGAGCAGTACTTC
TRBJ2-3	TRBV4-1	NA	NA	CASSQGPDSRTDTQYF	TGCGCCAGCAGCCAAGGCCCCGACTCTCGCACAGATACGCAGTATTTT
TRBJ2-2	TRBV4-2	NA	NA	CASSQDRGVYTGELFF	TGTGCCAGCAGCCAAGATAGGGGGGTTTACACCGGGGAGCTGTTTTTT
TRBJ1-6	TRBV11-2	NA	NA	CASRLGNSPLHF	TGTGCCAGCAGGTTGGGCAATTCACCCCTCCACTTT
TRBJ2-6	TRBV15	NA	TRBD1	CATSGPGQGSGANVLTF	TGTGCCACCAGCGGGCCGGGACAGGGATCTGGGGCCAACGTCCTGACTTTC
TRBJ1-4	TRBV18	NA	TRBD1	CASSLSRGLHEKLFF	TGTGCCAGCTCCTTGAGCAGGGGGTTGCATGAAAAACTGTTTTTT
TRBJ2-1	TRBV5-4	NA	TRBD2	CASSFLAGNNEQFF	TGTGCCAGCAGCTTCTTAGCGGGTAACAATGAGCAGTTCTTC
TRBJ1-2	TRBV28	NA	NA	CASSFRQSYGYTF	TGTGCCAGCAGTTTTCGGCAGAGCTATGGCTACACCTTC
TRBJ2-5	TRBV2	NA	NA	CASSRGETQYF	TGTGCCAGCAGTCGGGGAGAGACCCAGTACTTC
TRBJ2-3	TRBV10-3	once	TRBD2	CAISEGGTSGGLTDTQYF	TGTGCCATCAGTGAAGGTGGGACTAGCGGGGGACTCACAGATACGCAGTATTTT
TRBJ2-7	TRBV13	NA	NA	CASSPKGRSGSYEQYF	TGTGCCAGCAGCCCCAAGGGACGATCGGGCTCCTACGAGCAGTACTTC
TRBJ1-1	TRBV7-3	once	NA	CASSFGGNTEAFF	TGTGCCAGCAGCTTCGGCGGGAACACTGAAGCTTTCTTT
TRBJ2-3	TRBV15	NA	NA	CATRPSGSPTDTQYF	TGTGCCACCAGACCGAGCGGTAGCCCCACAGATACGCAGTATTTT
TRBJ2-2	TRBV27	NA	TRBD2	CASSSQAGGFTGELFF	TGTGCCAGCAGTTCTCAAGCGGGGGGGTTCACCGGGGAGCTGTTTTTT
TRBJ1-1	TRBV28	NA	NA	CASVEWSDQNTEAFF	TGTGCCAGCGTTGAGTGGTCCGACCAGAACACTGAAGCTTTCTTT
TRBJ1-2	TRBV6-1	NA	NA	CASSERRVAYGYTF	TGTGCCAGCAGTGAACGGCGGGTCGCTTATGGCTACACCTTC
TRBJ1-1	TRBV21-1	NA	NA	CASSKRVWIGIDDRGIEAFF	TGTGCCAGCAGCAAAAGAGTATGGATAGGGATCGACGACAGGGGGATTGAGGCTTTCTTT
TRBJ2-1	TRBV5-1	NA	NA	CASSLGRVWNEQFF	TGCGCCAGCAGCTTGGGGAGGGTATGGAATGAGCAGTTCTTC
TRBJ1-2	TRBV6-1	NA	NA	CASSEGSGWYGYTF	TGTGCCAGCAGTGAGGGCAGCGGGTGGTATGGCTACACCTTC
TRBJ2-7	TRBV2	once	TRBD1	CASSGTGRQEQYF	TGTGCCAGCAGCGGGACAGGGCGGCAAGAGCAGTACTTC
TRBJ2-5	TRBV10-2	NA	TRBD2	CASRSGGIQETQYF	TGCGCCAGCAGATCCGGGGGGATCCAAGAGACCCAGTACTTC
TRBJ2-7	TRBV27	NA	NA	CASSSIQGYEQYF	TGTGCCAGCAGTTCGATACAGGGATACGAGCAGTACTTC